This is a list of T cell receptor beta chains from one sample in a study of cytomegalovirus exposure and HLA in healthy donors. The protocol was immunoSEQ multiplex PCR, while the TCRdb copy is restricted to in-frame clones and leaves out a portion. The sample gives roughly 130,000 clones, roughly 84% of which show up once; around 3% is in the top ten. Sequenced material: PBMCs. These TCRs come from a young woman in good health and CMV-seropositive. Both conserved end residues are trimmed from each CDR3. The D gene is left open where the match is weak.

V gene,J gene,D gene,CDR3 protein
TRBV7-9,.,TRBD2,ASSSFGRGVSEQY
TRBV5-6,.,.,ASSRGGGLTYEQY
TRBV9,TRBJ2-7,.,ASSDGVYEQY
TRBV5-5,TRBJ2-3,.,ASSSRGIGGPTDTQY
TRBV18,TRBJ2-7,.,ASSPTGDVYEQY
TRBV4-1,TRBJ2-4,TRBD1,ASSQLTGGENIQY
TRBV25-1,TRBJ2-7,TRBD2,ASSDPAGGVDEQY
TRBV4-1,TRBJ2-1,TRBD2,ASSALGLAYNEQF
TRBV7-6,TRBJ2-3,.,ASGENTDTQY
TRBV29-1,TRBJ1-1,TRBD1,SVDSDYDRVGTEAF
TRBV5-4,TRBJ2-7,TRBD1,ASKAGTGSYEQY
TRBV4-2,TRBJ2-2,.,ASSQEGGALGGELF
TRBV6-5,TRBJ1-6,TRBD1,ASSRDRLGSPLH
TRBV21-1,TRBJ2-7,.,ASSKARGSDEQY
TRBV7-9,TRBJ2-3,TRBD1,SSSQIRGPSTDTQY
TRBV6-1,TRBJ2-7,.,ASRGYEQY
TRBV11-2,TRBJ2-1,TRBD2,ASSLSGGAYNEQF
TRBV4-1,TRBJ1-5,.,ASSQEPQGSNQPQH
TRBV5-1,TRBJ2-2,.,ASYPGWSNTGELF
TRBV5-6,TRBJ2-7,.,ASSLDTSWYEQY
TRBV18,TRBJ1-2,.,ASSLSTGRSYGYT
TRBV6-5,TRBJ2-7,TRBD2,ASSYSPSGSYEQY
TRBV20-1,TRBJ2-3,.,SARYTDTQY
TRBV27,TRBJ2-1,.,ASRFRYEQF
TRBV4-2,TRBJ2-3,.,ASSQVGLTDTQY
TRBV5-1,TRBJ2-3,TRBD2,ASSLRSGLAGADTQY
TRBV25-1,TRBJ2-3,.,ASSEPDSSENTDTQY
TRBV5-4,TRBJ2-3,.,ASSLVGSGYTQY
TRBV7-6,TRBJ1-2,TRBD1,ASSLGTGGYYGYT
TRBV10-3,TRBJ2-3,TRBD2,AVLAGGTDTQY
TRBV19,TRBJ2-1,TRBD2,ASSIPASGLLGGEQF
TRBV6-6,TRBJ2-5,.,ASRLGGDGETQY
TRBV6-4,TRBJ2-7,.,ASSDSTVQ
TRBV6-1,TRBJ2-3,TRBD2,ASAGLAGRTDTQY
TRBV28,TRBJ2-7,TRBD1,ASSSPDRGLSYEQY
TRBV19,TRBJ1-1,TRBD1,ASRTQGVGTEAF
TRBV10-1,TRBJ1-1,TRBD1,ASSPGTGRLNTEAF
TRBV2,TRBJ1-2,TRBD1,ASSHRTGENAGYT
TRBV9,TRBJ2-3,TRBD2,ASSVGSGGPDTQY
TRBV5-4,TRBJ2-3,TRBD1,ASNRGRTDTQY
TRBV6-6,TRBJ1-5,.,ASTPLAGGQPQH
TRBV5-1,TRBJ2-1,.,ASSLAGTTSYNEQF
TRBV5-1,TRBJ2-1,TRBD2,ASSLGLAGGLDEQF
TRBV7-3,TRBJ2-1,TRBD2,ASSPRTSGGAAEQF
TRBV10-1,TRBJ1-1,.,ASSETRLNTEAF
TRBV6-5,TRBJ2-7,.,ASSYDSSYEQY
TRBV11-2,TRBJ2-2,.,ASSLGAGGITGELF
TRBV29-1,TRBJ2-5,TRBD2,SVGFGTSGGPGTQY
TRBV21-1,TRBJ2-7,.,ASSTQDRLDTYEQY
TRBV6-1,TRBJ2-7,TRBD2,ASCAAAGNSYEQY
TRBV6-1,TRBJ1-5,.,ASTRDYSNQPQH